These T cell receptor beta chains were read from a single sample in a study of T cell responses to AZD1222 COVID-19 vaccine. Generated by immunoSEQ multiplex PCR, the TCRdb table keeps only in-frame clones and is missing some. The table shows around 120,000 clones, with roughly 87% occurring only once. The sample in question was peripheral blood, obtained on day 0 of AZD1222 vaccination. Receptor source: an adult in good health. Both conserved end residues are part of each CDR3. A D gene is named only where the DNA matches it firmly. Size values are once, few and many counts, or a class for expanded clones, and some rows have none.

TRBJ2-3 | TRBV19 | . | TRBD2 | CASSPRTRTDTQYF | TGTGCCAGTAGTCCTCGGACTAGGACAGATACGCAGTATTTT
TRBJ1-3 | TRBV2 | . | . | CASSEAGNTIYF | TGTGCCAGCAGTGAAGCAGGGAACACCATATATTTT
TRBJ1-1 | TRBV7-3 | . | . | CASSPSSGRGTEAFF | TGTGCCAGCAGCCCGTCGTCAGGTCGGGGCACTGAAGCTTTCTTT
TRBJ2-6 | TRBV5-1 | . | . | CASSWGRGTGDSGANVLTF | TGCGCCAGCAGCTGGGGGCGGGGGACAGGAGACTCTGGGGCCAACGTCCTGACTTTC
TRBJ2-3 | TRBV5-1 | . | TRBD1 | CASSEGQGPDTQYF | TGCGCCAGCAGCGAGGGACAGGGACCAGATACGCAGTATTTT
TRBJ1-4 | TRBV28 | . | TRBD1 | CASSLFRTGGEKLFF | TGTGCCAGCAGTTTATTCCGGACAGGGGGGGAAAAACTGTTTTTT
TRBJ2-1 | TRBV3-1/TRBV3-2 | . | . | CASSQDQGGSYNEQFF | TGTGCCAGCAGCCAAGATCAGGGGGGGTCCTACAATGAGCAGTTCTTC
TRBJ1-3 | TRBV11-2 | . | . | CASSLDHGSGNTIYF | TGTGCCAGCAGCTTAGATCACGGGTCTGGAAACACCATATATTTT
TRBJ1-2 | TRBV7-2 | . | . | CASSYPGVNYGYTF | TGTGCCAGCAGCTACCCCGGGGTTAACTATGGCTACACCTTC
TRBJ2-7 | TRBV28 | . | TRBD1 | CASRLGQGSYEQYF | TGTGCCAGCAGGTTGGGACAGGGATCCTACGAGCAGTACTTC
TRBJ1-4 | TRBV5-3 | . | TRBD1 | CARSLCNGQAREKLFF | TGTGCCAGAAGCTTGTGTAACGGACAGGCAAGGGAAAAACTGTTTTTT
TRBJ1-6 | TRBV3-1/TRBV3-2 | . | TRBD1 | CASSPGTGFSPLHF | TGTGCCAGCAGTCCCGGGACAGGGTTCTCACCCCTCCACTTT
TRBJ2-7 | TRBV9 | . | TRBD1 | CASSGRTGENSEQYF | TGTGCCAGCAGCGGAAGGACAGGGGAAAATAGCGAGCAGTACTTC
TRBJ2-2 | TRBV12-3/TRBV12-4 | . | . | CASRVTGELFF | TGTGCCAGCAGGGTCACCGGGGAGCTGTTTTTT
TRBJ2-1 | TRBV19 | . | . | CASSILGELRGHTEQFF | TGTGCCAGTAGTATTTTAGGGGAACTGAGGGGACACACTGAGCAGTTCTTC
TRBJ2-2 | TRBV7-9 | . | TRBD1 | CASSRQGVFTGELFF | TGTGCCAGCAGCCGACAGGGGGTGTTCACCGGGGAGCTGTTTTTT
TRBJ2-3 | TRBV28 | . | . | CASSILGSSTDTQYF | TGTGCCAGCAGTATCCTCGGATCAAGCACAGATACGCAGTATTTT
TRBJ2-7 | TRBV18 | . | TRBD2 | CASSPQGLAGGLGDEQYF | TGTGCCAGCTCACCTCAGGGACTAGCGGGAGGGCTCGGAGACGAGCAGTACTTC
TRBJ2-3 | TRBV7-3 | . | . | CASSSGTLRYF | TGTGCCAGCAGTAGTGGGACTCTCCGGTATTTT
TRBJ2-7 | TRBV5-1 | once | TRBD1 | CASSNVGTGPYEQYF | TGCGCCAGCAGCAACGTCGGGACAGGGCCCTACGAGCAGTACTTC
TRBJ1-3 | TRBV30 | few | . | CAWSVLGDPIYF | TGTGCCTGGAGTGTATTGGGGGACCCCATATATTTT
TRBJ2-1 | TRBV7-3 | . | . | CASSPIASSYNEQFF | TGTGCCAGCAGCCCCATAGCGAGCTCCTACAATGAGCAGTTCTTC
TRBJ2-1 | TRBV6-4 | . | TRBD2 | CASSDSSGGGNEQFF | TGTGCCAGCAGTGACTCTAGCGGGGGAGGAAATGAGCAGTTCTTC
TRBJ2-7 | TRBV5-1 | . | . | CASSLGREGIDEQYF | TGCGCCAGCAGCTTGGGTCGGGAAGGGATCGACGAGCAGTACTTC
TRBJ1-2 | TRBV16 | . | TRBD1 | CASSHGFGTGVYIGYTF | TGTGCCAGCAGCCATGGTTTTGGGACAGGGGTTTACATTGGCTACACCTTC
TRBJ1-4 | TRBV6-5 | . | . | CASTRGTTNEKLFF | TGTGCCAGCACGCGCGGAACAACTAATGAAAAACTGTTTTTT
TRBJ2-2 | TRBV24-1 | . | TRBD2 | CATSRSGTTGELFF | TGTGCCACCAGTAGAAGCGGGACCACCGGGGAGCTGTTTTTT
TRBJ1-4 | TRBV5-6 | . | . | CASTRNRVMREKLFF | TGTGCCAGCACCCGAAACAGGGTCATGAGGGAAAAACTGTTTTTT
TRBJ1-2 | TRBV29-1 | . | . | CSVEGNYGYTF | TGCAGCGTTGAGGGGAACTATGGCTACACCTTC
TRBJ1-4 | TRBV27 | . | TRBD1 | CASSSTTTGATNEKLFF | TGTGCCAGCAGTTCTACCACTACAGGGGCGACTAATGAAAAACTGTTTTTT
TRBJ2-3 | TRBV5-1 | . | TRBD2 | CASSSGVSGGLTDTQYF | TGCGCCAGCAGCTCCGGGGTTAGCGGGGGACTCACAGATACGCAGTATTTT
TRBJ2-1 | TRBV27 | . | . | CASSFGVEGNNEQFF | TGTGCCAGCAGTTTTGGGGTAGAGGGAAACAATGAGCAGTTCTTC
TRBJ2-7 | TRBV27 | . | TRBD1 | CASSFYRDRGSTILDEQYF | TGTGCCAGCAGTTTCTACCGGGACAGGGGGTCAACTATCCTAGACGAGCAGTACTTC
TRBJ2-7 | TRBV11-2 | . | TRBD1 | CASSLRTGNEQYF | TGTGCCAGCAGCTTACGGACAGGGAACGAGCAGTACTTC
TRBJ2-4 | TRBV21-1 | . | . | CASSKVVRSWTGSKNIQYF | TGTGCCAGCAGCAAAGTAGTTAGGTCCTGGACAGGGTCCAAAAACATTCAGTACTTC
TRBJ1-1 | TRBV6-1 | . | . | CASSESILNTEAFF | TGTGCCAGCAGTGAAAGCATCCTGAACACTGAAGCTTTCTTT
TRBJ2-5 | TRBV3-1/TRBV3-2 | . | TRBD2 | CASSQDGEGLVGETQYF | TGTGCCAGCAGCCAAGATGGGGAGGGACTAGTCGGAGAGACCCAGTACTTC
TRBJ2-1 | TRBV24-1 | . | TRBD2 | CATSDQSGRAYNEQFF | TGTGCCACCAGTGACCAAAGCGGGAGGGCCTACAATGAGCAGTTCTTC
TRBJ1-2 | TRBV7-2 | . | TRBD1 | CASSPQGAVFRYGYTF | TGTGCCAGCAGTCCACAGGGGGCTGTTTTTCGCTATGGCTACACCTTC
TRBJ1-2 | TRBV29-1 | . | TRBD1 | CSVEDLQGNPHGYTF | TGCAGCGTTGAAGATCTACAGGGGAATCCTCATGGCTACACCTTC
TRBJ2-1 | TRBV18 | . | TRBD2 | CASTGLAGKGDEQFF | TGTGCCAGCACCGGACTAGCGGGAAAAGGAGATGAGCAGTTCTTC
TRBJ1-6 | TRBV6-4 | . | . | CASSDGDLYNSPLHF | TGTGCCAGCAGTGACGGGGACCTCTATAATTCACCCCTCCACTTT
TRBJ2-7 | TRBV7-9 | . | TRBD1 | CASSDTGTGHYEQYF | TGTGCCAGCAGCGACACCGGGACAGGCCACTACGAGCAGTACTTC
TRBJ2-7 | TRBV18 | . | TRBD2 | CASSPSGIYEQYF | TGTGCCAGCTCACCGAGCGGGATCTACGAGCAGTACTTC
TRBJ2-1 | TRBV5-1 | . | TRBD1 | CASSGDRVVDEQFF | TGCGCCAGCAGCGGGGACAGGGTGGTCGATGAGCAGTTCTTC
TRBJ2-7 | TRBV2 | . | . | CAGAGKYEQYF | TGTGCCGGGGCAGGGAAATACGAGCAGTACTTC
TRBJ2-7 | TRBV27 | . | TRBD2 | CASTMGLGTYEQYF | TGTGCCAGCACTATGGGACTAGGCACCTACGAGCAGTACTTC
TRBJ2-7 | TRBV30 | . | . | CAWSVGLYEQYF | TGTGCCTGGAGTGTTGGCCTCTACGAGCAGTACTTC
TRBJ1-3 | TRBV9 | . | . | CASSSGGEIYF | TGTGCCAGCAGCTCTGGCGGGGAGATATATTTT
TRBJ2-7 | TRBV7-9 | . | . | CASSYPGGNEQYF | TGTGCCAGCAGCTACCCCGGAGGGAACGAGCAGTACTTC
TRBJ2-1 | TRBV25-1 | . | . | CASSEVPPSGEQFF | TGTGCCAGCAGTGAGGTGCCCCCTTCGGGTGAGCAGTTCTTC
TRBJ2-1 | TRBV15 | . | . | CATSRDLGTLGSYNEQFF | TGTGCCACCAGCAGAGACCTCGGGACATTGGGCTCCTACAATGAGCAGTTCTTC
TRBJ2-7 | TRBV7-8 | . | . | CASSPRTVSYEQYF | TGTGCCAGCAGCCCGCGCACGGTATCCTACGAGCAGTACTTC
TRBJ2-7 | TRBV9 | few | TRBD2 | CASSLDPAGGTYEQYF | TGTGCCAGCAGCCTCGACCCAGCGGGAGGAACCTACGAGCAGTACTTC